The rows below give T cell receptor beta chains drawn from one sample of a study of CD8+CD57+ T cells in acquired aplastic anemia. Using its own MiXCR run on the reads, TCRdb lists one record per CDR3 protein. The sample carries hundreds of thousands of distinct CDR3 sequences, about two thirds recorded once. Sequencing was done on a sample of sorted CD4+, CD8+, or CD8+CD57+ T cells (not recorded which) from PBMCs. These receptors were collected from a human donor in good health, serving as a control. CDR3s include the opening cysteine and the closing phenylalanine or tryptophan. The D gene is left open where the match is weak. Rows give clone size only sometimes, using once, few, many, or a class for an expanded clone.

NA	NA	TRBV15	TRBJ1-1	CASSLAGARDTEAFF	TGTGCCAGCAGCCTCGCGGGGGCGAGGGACACTGAAGCTTTCTTT
NA	NA	TRBV5-1	TRBJ1-2	CASSLITWAGYTF	TGCGCCAGCAGCTTAATCACGTGGGCTGGCTACACCTTC
NA	TRBD2	TRBV10-3	TRBJ2-7	CAISENSGGYRKYF	TGTGCCATCAGTGAAAATAGCGGGGGCTACAGGAAGTACTTC
many	TRBD2	TRBV7-3	TRBJ2-5	CASSSSGTWGETQYF	TGTGCCAGCAGTTCTAGCGGGACTTGGGGAGAGACCCAGTACTTC
few	NA	TRBV10-3	TRBJ2-1	CATAQAGTRNGEQFF	TGTGCCACCGCCCAGGCCGGGACAAGGAACGGGGAGCAGTTCTTC
NA	NA	TRBV7-2	TRBJ1-1	CASSEAPSTDTLF	TGTGCCAGCAGCGAAGCCCCGAGCACAGATACGCTCTTT
NA	NA	TRBV10-3	TRBJ2-7	CAISDPALTQETQYF	TGTGCCATCAGTGATCCCGCCTTGACGCAAGAGACGCAGTACTTC
many	NA	TRBV15	TRBJ2-5	CATSRGIVAPTGRGQETQYF	TGTGCCACCAGCAGAGGTATCGTTGCTCCTACAGGGCGGGGGCAAGAGACCCAGTACTTC
once	TRBD1	TRBV6-2/TRBV6-3	TRBJ2-5	CATSDGDSQETQYF	TGTGCCACCAGTGATGGGGACAGCCAAGAGACCCAGTACTTC
NA	NA	TRBV10-1	TRBJ1-5	CRIRSTSGRAPPPQHF	NA
NA	NA	TRBV20-1	TRBJ2-1	CSARSEADTHEQFF	TGCAGTGCTAGGTCTGAGGCAGATACGCATGAGCAGTTCTTC
NA	NA	TRBV7-2	TRBJ1-6	CASSLGGDGETLHF	TGTGCCAGCAGCTTGGGGGGGGACGGGGAGACCCTGCACTTT
NA	TRBD1	TRBV12-3/TRBV12-4	TRBJ2-6	CASSPDRFSSGANVLTF	TGTGCCAGCAGCCCGGACAGGTTCTCCTCTGGGGCCAACGTCCTGACTTTC
NA	NA	TRBV19	TRBJ1-2	CASSQEYYGYTF	TGCGCCAGTAGCCAGGAGTACTATGGCTACACCTTC
NA	NA	TRBV7-3	TRBJ1-2	CASSPPGTDNGYTF	TGTGCCAGCAGCCCCCCCGGGACTGATAATGGCTACACCTTC